The 28 T cell receptor beta chains given below trace back to one sample, sequenced in a study of blood T cell repertoires in COVID-19. Generated by immunoSEQ multiplex PCR, the TCRdb table keeps only in-frame clones and is missing some. The sample carries some 280,000 clones, about 89% recorded once. What was sequenced was peripheral blood. Every receptor here comes from a woman aged 55-75 years with acute or convalescent COVID-19.

This sequence joins TRBV14 and TRBJ1-1; D is ambiguous. V was shortened by 4 bases and J by 6 bases, with 9 bases between the two germline ends. This CDR3 has 12 residues. The germline V gene has CDR1 SGHDN and CDR2 FVKESK. In DNA, the CDR3 is TGTGCCAGCAGCCCACCATGGCCTGAAGCTTTCTTT. Residues: CASSPPWPEAFF.

The V call is TRBV18, the J call TRBJ1-1; TRBD1 matches at 11 bases. V dropped 6 bases and J dropped 4; count of bases not matched to a gene: 4. Looked up from germline, CDR1 is KGHSH and CDR2 is LQKENI. The CDR3 runs to 14 residues. This chain's CDR3 is CASSGQGAPTEAFF. For the CDR3, the DNA is TGTGCCAGCTCCGGACAGGGGGCCCCCACTGAAGCTTTCTTT.

This chain uses TRBV28 with TRBJ2-7; 7 positions agree with TRBD2. The J segment lost 0 bases and the V segment lost 4 bases, leaving 6 bases of the junction unmatched. CDR1 and CDR2 from the germline V gene are MDHEN and SYDVKM. The CDR3 extends over 15 amino acids. CDR3 nucleotides: TGTGCCAGCAGTTCTTCTCTAGCGGCCTCCTACGAGCAGTACTTC. Its protein is CASSSSLAASYEQYF.

The chain joins TRBV12-3 or TRBV12-4 to TRBJ1-2; D might be TRBD1 (5 bases). With 2 bases removed from V and 8 bases from J, the gap between germline ends came to 12 bases. This CDR3 spans 13 amino acids. The DNA for the CDR3 is TGTGCCAGCAGTTTAACAGGCAGGAAGGGCTACACCTTC. It is translated as CASSLTGRKGYTF.

This clone appeared once. The chain has TRBV3-1 (or the pseudogene TRBV3-2) and TRBJ2-5; 9 bases match TRBD2. This CDR3 has 15 amino acids. Germline assignment: CDR1 LGHDT and CDR2 YNNKEL (reference sequence). The trim removed 1 base at V and 3 bases at J, leaving 3 bases unmatched. The CDR3 is CASSQGLAVKETQYF. The DNA for the CDR3 is TGTGCCAGCAGCCAAGGACTAGCGGTGAAAGAGACCCAGTACTTC.

J is TRBJ1-4 and V is TRBV2; perhaps TRBD1 as D (5 bases). Germline V CDR1 and CDR2: SNHLY, FYNNEI. Trimming pared 2 bases from V and 4 bases from J, leaving 11 bases between. CDR3 length: 15 amino acids. This CDR3 reads CASSETAGYNEKLFF. The CDR3 DNA follows: TGTGCCAGCAGTGAAACGGCAGGGTATAATGAAAAACTGTTTTTT.

V and J are TRBV28 and TRBJ2-7; 13 positions match TRBD2. In germline, CDR1 is MDHEN, CDR2 SYDVKM. This CDR3 has 15 amino acids. V lost 5 bases and J lost 5; bases outside the gene matches: 6. The CDR3 nucleotides are TGTGCCAGCAGTCATAGGACTAGCGGGAGTGACGAGCAGTACTTC. This codes for CASSHRTSGSDEQYF.

The J gene is TRBJ1-1, the V gene TRBV5-1; possibly TRBD1 for D (6 bases). The CDR3 is made up of 12 amino acids. V lost 4 bases and J lost 8, with 12 bases in between. Germline CDR1 is SGHRS and CDR2 is YFSETQ. CDR3 DNA: TGCGCCAGCAGCCTCGGACAGAAAGAAGCTTTCTTT. Translated: CASSLGQKEAFF.

V gene TRBV20-1 combines with J gene TRBJ1-3, with D possibly TRBD1 on 6 matching bases. V was shortened by 3 bases and J by 3 bases, with 12 bases between the two germline ends. CDR1 and CDR2 from the germline V gene are DFQATT and SNEGSKA (reference sequence). The CDR3 is 14 amino acids. The CDR3 loop reads CSASRGARGNTIYF. The CDR3 DNA follows: TGCAGTGCTAGTCGGGGGGCGCGTGGAAACACCATATATTTT.

This chain links TRBV19 with TRBJ2-7, with D perhaps TRBD1 (5 bases). Trimming took 4 bases from V and 4 from J, leaving 11 bases between them. The CDR3 is 13 amino acids. The germline V gene has CDR1 LNHDA and CDR2 SQIVND (reference sequence). This CDR3 reads CASSSWGFYEQYF. CDR3 sequence (DNA): TGTGCCAGTAGTAGCTGGGGCTTTTACGAGCAGTACTTC.

The chain uses TRBV27 and TRBJ1-3; no reliable D call. The V and J ends lost 2 bases and 8 bases respectively, with 16 bases between them. Germline loops: CDR1 MNHEY, CDR2 SMNVEV (reference sequence). The CDR3 is made up of 15 amino acids. As DNA, the CDR3 is TGTGCCAGCAGTTTAAGAGGAGGAGGAGGGCACACCATATATTTT. It codes for CASSLRGGGGHTIYF.

The chain combines TRBV6-2 or TRBV6-3 with TRBJ2-1, with 10 positions matching TRBD2. V lost 2 bases to trimming and J lost 7 bases; unmatched junction nucleotides: 14. The CDR3 runs 18 residues. CDR1 MNHEY and CDR2 SVGEGT come from the germline V gene. CDR3 sequence: CASSYPRASGGRSNEQFF. Written as DNA, the CDR3 is TGTGCCAGCAGTTACCCGAGGGCTAGCGGGGGTCGCAGTAATGAGCAGTTCTTC.

This clone was counted a few times. The chain is built from TRBV7-6 and TRBJ1-3, with TRBD1 matching over 7 bases. The CDR3 consists of 14 residues. Germline lookup yields CDR1 SGHVS and CDR2 FNYEAQ. The V gene end was trimmed by 5 bases and the J gene end by 2 bases; junction bases not matched to a gene: 3. This CDR3 reads CASSTTGTGNTIYF. CDR3 in DNA: TGTGCCAGCAGCACGACAGGGACTGGAAACACCATATATTTT.

The chain employs TRBV27 and TRBJ2-7; 10 bases line up with TRBD1. From germline, CDR1 is MNHEY and CDR2 SMNVEV (reference sequence). Losses at the gene ends were 5 bases for V and 4 bases for J; bases not matched to a gene: 2. The CDR3 runs to 13 residues. Here the CDR3 reads CASSRQGAYEQYF. The CDR3 DNA reads as TGTGCCAGCAGTAGACAGGGGGCTTACGAGCAGTACTTC.

This clone was counted only a few times. The V gene is TRBV7-3, the J gene TRBJ1-6; 7 bases fit TRBD1. This CDR3 region has 13 residues. The germline gives CDR1 SGHTA, CDR2 FQGTGA. After removal of 4 bases from V and 7 bases from J, the junction contained 1 base not matched to a gene. CDR3 residues: CASSWDRNSPLHF. DNA for the CDR3: TGTGCCAGCAGCTGGGACAGAAATTCACCCCTCCACTTT.

The genes are TRBV27 and TRBJ1-3; D not resolved. The CDR3 has 13 amino acids. Deletions cut 5 bases from V and 0 bases from J, with 5 bases between. CDR1 is MNHEY and CDR2 is SMNVEV in the germline V gene (reference sequence). CDR3 amino acids: CASSELSGNTIYF. The CDR3 DNA follows: TGTGCCAGCAGTGAACTCTCTGGAAACACCATATATTTT.

The chain recombines TRBV19 with TRBJ1-2; D is possibly TRBD1 (5 bases). Germline V gene lookup returns CDR1 LNHDA and CDR2 SQIVND (reference sequence). Deletions cut 5 bases from V and 2 bases from J, with 12 bases between. This CDR3 spans 14 amino acids. The CDR3 bases are TGTGCCAGTAGTTTCGCGGGGCAAAACTATGGCTACACCTTC. This encodes CASSFAGQNYGYTF.

This sequence joins TRBV7-8 and TRBJ2-3; D call uncertain. The germline V gene has CDR1 SGHVS and CDR2 FQNEAQ. V gave up 5 bases and J gave up 2 bases, with 14 bases separating them. The CDR3 has 15 residues. The CDR3 nucleotides are TGTGCCAGCAGCCGAGACGGTTTAAACACAGATACGCAGTATTTT. This gives the protein CASSRDGLNTDTQYF.

Comments on this clone: The same CDR3 also results from other DNA sequences found in this sample. The chain combines TRBV5-1 with TRBJ1-4; 7 bases match TRBD1. This CDR3 region has 13 residues. Trimming at V came to 5 bases and at J to 3 bases, leaving 1 base not matched to a gene. Germline V gene sequence: CDR1 SGHRS, CDR2 YFSETQ. This CDR3 is CASRGTANEKLFF. The CDR3 DNA follows: TGCGCCAGCAGGGGGACAGCTAATGAAAAACTGTTTTTT.

This chain joins TRBV27 and TRBJ2-7; possible D gene TRBD1, 6 bases. The ends were cut back, 0 bases at V and 3 bases at J, with 9 bases in the middle. Germline V gene lookup returns CDR1 MNHEY and CDR2 SMNVEV (reference sequence). The CDR3 is 14 residues long. CDR3 nucleotides: TGTGCCAGCAGTTTATCACCAGGGGTCTACGAGCAGTACTTC. Protein product: CASSLSPGVYEQYF.

The gene calls are TRBV6-1 and TRBJ2-1; 8 bases are a match to TRBD2. This CDR3 has 18 residues. With V trimmed by 0 bases and J by 0 bases, 7 bases remained unmatched. Germline V gene data show CDR1 as MNHNS and CDR2 as SASEGT. The CDR3 DNA reads TGTGCCAGCAGTGAAGCGCTCACTAGCGGTACCTCCTACAATGAGCAGTTCTTC. It encodes CASSEALTSGTSYNEQFF.

CDR3 loop: CASRPAAVFVSSNEKLFF. The CDR3 DNA sequence: TGCGCCAGCCGACCAGCGGCGGTTTTCGTCTCCTCTAATGAAAAACTGTTTTTT. The rearrangement joins TRBV5-1 to TRBJ1-4, with D uncertain. Trimming cost V 7 bases and J 3 bases, with 25 bases left between them. The length of the CDR3 is 18 residues. Germline CDR1 reads SGHRS; CDR2 reads YFSETQ.

This chain joins TRBV6-5 and TRBJ1-2; 8 bases match TRBD1. The V segment lost 7 bases and the J segment 6 bases; nucleotides outside the gene matches: 7. Germline V gives CDR1 MNHEY, CDR2 SVGAGI. The CDR3 is 13 residues long. In DNA form, the CDR3 reads TGTGCCAGCATCGACAGGGGCGCCCATGGCTACACCTTC. It is translated as CASIDRGAHGYTF.

This chain uses TRBV10-3 with TRBJ1-5; 10 bases are shared with TRBD1. Germline values: CDR1 ENHRY, CDR2 SYGVKD. V was clipped by 2 bases and J by 0 bases; unmatched bases: 13. This CDR3 has 20 residues. CDR3 sequence: CAISEGSRTGGTYSNQPQHF. The CDR3 region has the DNA TGTGCCATCAGTGAGGGTAGTAGGACAGGGGGAACCTATAGCAATCAGCCCCAGCATTTT.

V and J are TRBV7-2 and TRBJ2-1; 8 nucleotides line up with TRBD1. The CDR3 spans 15 residues. The V gene's germline CDR1 is SGHTA and CDR2 FQGNSA. Germline trimming cut 4 bases from V and 5 bases from J; bases unmatched to any gene: 7. The CDR3 is CASSSGDRPHNEQFF. Here the CDR3 DNA reads TGTGCCAGCAGCTCAGGGGACAGGCCCCACAATGAGCAGTTCTTC.

This clone came up once. V usage is TRBV6-5 and J usage is TRBJ2-2; possibly TRBD2 for D (6 bases). V lost 6 bases and J 6 bases, leaving 14 bases between the germline ends. This CDR3 comprises 14 residues. Germline-derived CDR1 and CDR2 are MNHEY and SVGAGI. CDR3: CASRGTGAPGELFF. DNA of the CDR3: TGTGCCAGCAGAGGAACGGGAGCACCCGGGGAGCTGTTTTTT.

The V and J genes are TRBV2 and TRBJ2-2, with no clear D. In germline, CDR1 is SNHLY, CDR2 FYNNEI. The CDR3 is 12 residues long. The V gene lost 6 bases and the J gene lost 8 bases, with 10 bases spanning the gap. Here the CDR3 DNA reads TGTGCCAGCAGGAGAGGTATTGGGGAGCTGTTTTTT. The encoded protein is CASRRGIGELFF. The variable domain in full, with the rest retrieved from reference TRBV2 and TRBJ2-2, is EPEVTQTPSHQVTQMGQEVILRCVPISNHLYFYWYRQILGQKVEFLVSFYNNEISEKSEIFDDQFSVERPDGSNFTLKIRSTKLEDSAMYFCASRRGIGELFFGEGSRLTVL.

This chain uses TRBV5-6 with TRBJ1-2; no clear D gene. The ends were cut back, 1 base at V and 3 bases at J, with 16 bases in the middle. The CDR3 extends over 16 amino acids. CDR1 and CDR2 from the germline V gene are SGHDT and YYEEEE. The CDR3 is CASSLWGRESHYGYTF. The CDR3 bases are TGTGCCAGCAGCTTGTGGGGTAGGGAGAGTCACTATGGCTACACCTTC.